The 18 T cell receptor beta chains listed next were all sequenced from one sample in a study of blood T cell repertoires in COVID-19. TCRdb's copy holds only in-frame clones and misses some; the assay was immunoSEQ multiplex PCR. The repertoire consists of roughly 52,000 clones, with around 90% occurring once and the leading ten covering approximately 3.7%. Sequenced sample: peripheral blood. These receptors originate from a man aged 40-55 years with COVID-19, enrolled during active disease.

This clone was seen only once. The chain couples TRBV10-3 to TRBJ2-5; TRBD2 matches at 11 bases. The V and J ends lost 5 bases and 4 bases, in that order; junction bases with no gene match: 6. The CDR3 is 15 amino acids. Germline CDR1 is ENHRY and CDR2 is SYGVKD. CDR3 in DNA: TGTGCCATCAGTACTAGCGGGAGTGGGCGAGAGACCCAGTACTTC. Translated: CAISTSGSGRETQYF.

The rearrangement joins TRBV30 to TRBJ1-2; no clear D. The CDR3 runs 15 residues. V was cut by 2 bases and J by 6 bases, with 19 bases left in between. Germline values: CDR1 GTSNPN, CDR2 SVGIG (reference sequence). The chain's CDR3 is CAWSISPRGLDGYTF. Written as DNA, the CDR3 is TGTGCCTGGAGTATCTCCCCCCGGGGTTTGGATGGCTACACCTTC.

The chain combines TRBV10-3 with TRBJ1-1, with D possibly matching TRBD1 (5 bases). CDR3 length equals 14 residues. V shed 3 bases and J shed 1 base, with 9 bases lying between them. Germline V CDR1 and CDR2: ENHRY, SYGVKD. CDR3 sequence reads: CAISDPGQNTEAFF. The CDR3 region has the DNA TGTGCCATCAGTGACCCAGGGCAGAACACTGAAGCTTTCTTT.

V usage is TRBV30 and J usage is TRBJ2-7, with 7 bases identical to TRBD2. V shed 8 bases, J shed 3 bases, and the junction held 7 bases outside the gene matches. CDR1 is GTSNPN and CDR2 is SVGIG in the germline V gene (reference sequence). This CDR3 has 12 amino acids. CDR3 nucleotide sequence: TGTGCCACCGGTGGGAGGGGCTACGAGCAGTACTTC. Its protein product is CATGGRGYEQYF.

The genes are TRBV4-1 and TRBJ2-7, with D maybe TRBD2 (10 bases). CDR1 and CDR2 (germline): MGHRA, YSYEKL. The length of the CDR3 is 19 residues. The germline V and J ends were trimmed by 4 bases and 2 bases, with 27 bases remaining between them. The CDR3 sequence: CASSLQGQGRTSGPYEQYF. In nucleotides, the CDR3 is TGCGCCAGCAGCCTTCAGGGACAGGGCCGGACTAGCGGACCCTACGAGCAGTACTTC.

As DNA, the CDR3 is TGTGCCAGCAGCCGGGACAGGGTCACCTACGAGCAGTACTTC. This encodes CASSRDRVTYEQYF. The chain couples TRBV3-1 (or the pseudogene TRBV3-2) to TRBJ2-7, with TRBD1 identical over 9 bases. CDR3 length equals 14 residues. In germline, CDR1 is LGHDT, CDR2 YNNKEL (reference sequence). V trimming: 4 bases; J trimming: 2 bases; junction bases outside the gene matches: 3.

V is TRBV15 and J is TRBJ2-7; no clear D gene. CDR3 length: 13 amino acids. CDR1 and CDR2 from the germline V gene are LNHNV and YYDKDF (reference sequence). V gave up 3 bases and J gave up 5 bases, with 11 bases separating them. The chain's CDR3 is CATSREARHEQYF. DNA of the CDR3: TGTGCCACCAGCAGGGAAGCTAGGCACGAGCAGTACTTC.

The chain combines TRBV7-9 with TRBJ2-2; D ambiguous. Germline V gives CDR1 SEHNR, CDR2 FQNEAQ (reference sequence). The CDR3 is made up of 14 amino acids. V lost 5 bases and J lost 2, with 9 bases in between. This CDR3 is CASSQTVNTGELFF. The CDR3 region has the DNA TGTGCCAGCAGCCAAACAGTTAACACCGGGGAGCTGTTTTTT.

This clone has a handful of counts. The rearrangement uses TRBV7-6 and TRBJ2-7, with 8 bases that match TRBD1. This CDR3 is 17 amino acids long. Germline values: CDR1 SGHVS, CDR2 FNYEAQ. Unmatched junction bases numbered 19, after V lost 5 bases and J lost 7 bases. The CDR3 region has the DNA TGTGCCAGCAGCGAAGGGTGGGCGACAGGGGCCGGAGAAGAGCAGTACTTC. It is translated as CASSEGWATGAGEEQYF.

The rearrangement uses TRBV15 and TRBJ2-7, with 11 bases lining up with TRBD1. There are 15 residues in the CDR3. V trimming: 1 base; J trimming: 6 bases; junction bases outside the gene matches: 5. Germline V CDR1 and CDR2: LNHNV, YYDKDF (reference sequence). The CDR3 is CATSRGDRGFGEQYF. For the CDR3, the DNA is TGTGCCACCAGCAGAGGGGACAGGGGGTTTGGCGAGCAGTACTTC.

This rearrangement joins TRBV14 to TRBJ1-1, with TRBD1 matching over 9 bases. After removal of 5 bases from V and 2 bases from J, the junction contained 9 bases not matched to a gene. The CDR3 consists of 16 residues. Germline CDR1 SGHDN, CDR2 FVKESK. CDR3 in amino acids: CASSVDRGVTNTEAFF. CDR3 nucleotides: TGTGCCAGCAGCGTCGACAGGGGGGTTACCAACACTGAAGCTTTCTTT.

The V gene is TRBV18, the J gene TRBJ1-2; 8 bases line up with TRBD1. The CDR3 sequence is 14 residues long. Germline V gene sequence: CDR1 KGHSH, CDR2 LQKENI. V lost 3 bases to trimming and J lost 5 bases; unmatched junction nucleotides: 5. The CDR3 spells CASSPGQDRYGYTF. DNA for the CDR3: TGTGCCAGCTCACCGGGACAGGACAGATATGGCTACACCTTC.

This rearrangement joins TRBV7-2 to TRBJ2-7; D may be TRBD2 (5 bases). Germline values: CDR1 SGHTA, CDR2 FQGNSA. CDR3 length equals 15 residues. V lost 1 base and J lost 0, with 10 bases in between. The CDR3 region is CASSLVPGSSYEQYF. CDR3 nucleotide sequence: TGTGCCAGCAGCTTAGTACCGGGAAGCTCCTACGAGCAGTACTTC.

V usage is TRBV2 and J usage is TRBJ2-1; no definite D call. The CDR3 is made up of 16 amino acids. The V gene lost 3 bases and the J gene lost 2 bases, with 14 bases spanning the gap. Germline CDR1 reads SNHLY; CDR2 reads FYNNEI. CDR3 DNA sequence: TGTGCCAGCAGTGAGGGTTTGCAGCGCCCCTACAATGAGCAGTTCTTC. Translation: CASSEGLQRPYNEQFF.

The rearrangement joins TRBV20-1 to TRBJ2-7; tentatively, D is TRBD2 (5 bases). V gave up 6 bases and J gave up 4 bases, with 10 bases separating them. CDR1 is DFQATT and CDR2 is SNEGSKA in the germline V gene (reference sequence). The CDR3 is 11 residues long. CDR3 amino acids: CSAPAGYEQYF. CDR3 nucleotide sequence: TGCAGTGCCCCGGCGGGTTACGAGCAGTACTTC.

The chain recombines TRBV25-1 with TRBJ2-7, with 7 bases matching TRBD1. Germline-derived CDR1 and CDR2 are MGHDK and SYGVNS. V shed 4 bases and J 3 bases; nucleotides not matched to a gene: 6. This CDR3 contains 14 residues. CDR3 loop: CASSAGTASYEQYF. DNA for the CDR3: TGTGCCAGCAGTGCTGGGACAGCGAGCTACGAGCAGTACTTC.

The chain has TRBV10-2 and TRBJ1-1; TRBD1 might be the D (5 bases). This CDR3 is built from 14 residues. Trimming shortened V by 7 bases and J by 1 base, and 13 bases separated the two germline ends. Germline loops: CDR1 WSHSY, CDR2 SAAADI. The CDR3 nucleotides read TGCGCCAGCAAAAAGGGGCCAACGAACACTGAAGCTTTCTTT. This encodes CASKKGPTNTEAFF.

V gene TRBV3-1 (or the pseudogene TRBV3-2) combines with J gene TRBJ2-5, with 8 positions matching TRBD2. This CDR3 contains 17 residues. CDR1 LGHDT and CDR2 YNNKEL come from the germline V gene (reference sequence). Losses at the gene ends were 1 base for V and 1 base for J; bases not matched to a gene: 8. The DNA of the CDR3 is TGTGCCAGCAGCCAAGGACCCCCGGGGGGGGGCCAAGAGACCCAGTACTTC. It codes for CASSQGPPGGGQETQYF.